The clone carrying this T cell receptor beta chain was seen repeatedly, ten times or more. Its antigen is as yet unknown. V was cut by 0 bases and J by 6 bases, with 4 bases left in between. Germline V gene data show CDR1 as SGHDT and CDR2 as YYEEEE. There are 12 residues in the CDR3. The sample comes from a study of blood T cells in healthy people across ages. Study outcomes and limitations: While age rose, TCR beta diversity per million T cells dropped in a roughly linear way. Naive T cell percentage and TCR beta diversity correlated strongly.

The authors ran a second PCR of roughly 6 to 12 cycles using a sample-barcoded 5' primer and a J-beta primer mix. A tag from a template-switch adaptor with 12 random nucleotides marked each cDNA molecule. TCRdb redid the calling of the 5' RACE reads with MiXCR, one entry per CDR3 protein. The sample contains hundreds of thousands of distinct CDR3 sequences, 52% of which appear only once. This TCR was sampled from an elderly woman in good health. The chain links TRBV5-6 to TRBJ2-1; the D is unclear. The specimen sequenced was blood. The CDR3 loop reads CASSLDSNEQFF. The CDR3 nucleotides read TGTGCCAGCAGCTTGGACAGCAATGAGCAGTTCTTC.